At least ten counts were recorded for the clone carrying this TCR beta chain. Germline assignment: CDR1 DFQATT and CDR2 SNEGSKA (reference sequence). The CDR3 runs to 15 residues. V shed 0 bases and J shed 4 bases, with 14 bases lying between them. This record comes from a study of human T cells and chemical hapten exposure. Study context: It was small differences in pooled library volume that mainly caused per-sample TCR yields to vary.

Time point given: patch test 2, 6 weeks after DPC sensitization. The treatment denotes: therapeutic diphenylcyclopropenone sensitization with weekly scalp DPC. TCRdb processed the RACE reads anew with MiXCR; each CDR3 protein has one entry. The sample records approximately 89,000 distinct CDR3 sequences, around 6.7% being singletons. The genes are TRBV20-1 and TRBJ2-3; D may be TRBD1 (5 bases). Source: whole blood, taken in connection with sensitization to the hapten diphenylcyclopropenone (DPC). The receptor was derived from a woman aged 25 to 39 with alopecia areata. Some clones in this sample may be carry-over from other donors' samples. CDR3 amino acids: CSARDRRVAADTQYF. CDR3 nucleotides: TGCAGTGCTAGAGATCGCAGGGTAGCCGCAGATACGCAGTATTTT.